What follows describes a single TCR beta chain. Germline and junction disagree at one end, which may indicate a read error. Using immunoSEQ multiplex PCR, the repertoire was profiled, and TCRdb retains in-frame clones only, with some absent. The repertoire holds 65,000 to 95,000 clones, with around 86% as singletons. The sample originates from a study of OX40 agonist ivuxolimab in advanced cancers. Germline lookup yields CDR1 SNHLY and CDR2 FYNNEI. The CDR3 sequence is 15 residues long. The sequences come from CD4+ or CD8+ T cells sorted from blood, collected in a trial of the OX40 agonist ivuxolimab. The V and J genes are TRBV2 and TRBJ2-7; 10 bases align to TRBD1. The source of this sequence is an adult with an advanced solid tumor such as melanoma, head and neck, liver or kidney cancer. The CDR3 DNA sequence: TGTGCCAGCAGCCAAGGGGGACAGGGGAGTGTCCCACATTCCTTC. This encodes CASSQGGQGSVPHSF.